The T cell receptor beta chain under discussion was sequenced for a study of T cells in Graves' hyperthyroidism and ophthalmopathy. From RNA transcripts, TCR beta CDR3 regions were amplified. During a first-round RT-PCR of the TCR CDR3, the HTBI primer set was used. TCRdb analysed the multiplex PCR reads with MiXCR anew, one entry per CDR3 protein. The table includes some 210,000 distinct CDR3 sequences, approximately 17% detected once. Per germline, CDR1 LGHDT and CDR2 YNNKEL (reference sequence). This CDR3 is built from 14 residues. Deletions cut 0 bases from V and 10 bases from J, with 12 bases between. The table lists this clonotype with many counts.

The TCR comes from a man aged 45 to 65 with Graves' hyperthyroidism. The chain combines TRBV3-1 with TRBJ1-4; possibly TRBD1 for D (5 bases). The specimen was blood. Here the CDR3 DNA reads TGTGCCAGCAGCCAAGATACCCAGGGAGTAAAACTGTTTTTT. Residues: CASSQDTQGVKLFF.